This TCR beta chain was identified in a study of blood T cell repertoires in COVID-19. Study overall: Spain, Italy and the United States supplied samples that represented acute and convalescent COVID-19. The cDNA or gDNA used as material had been derived from T cells, B-cell-depleted T cells, or PBMCs.

Some clones are missing from TCRdb's copy, which holds only in-frame ones; the method was immunoSEQ multiplex PCR. The data show more than 300,000 clones, about 85% seen once. For recovered donors of Cohort 3, there were two negative PCRs, clearance, or symptom resolution. V shed 1 base and J shed 6 bases, with 10 bases lying between them. The CDR3 has 14 amino acids. CDR1 is SEHNR, CDR2 FQNEAQ, per germline (reference sequence). With regard to this clone: Other DNA sequences from this sample encode an identical CDR3 as well.

The origin of this receptor is a woman in her 30s who had recovered from COVID-19. This chain links TRBV7-9 with TRBJ1-5, with a weak D call TRBD1 (5 bases). The sequenced material came from PBMCs or T cells enriched from blood (not recorded which). CDR3 protein: CASSLGQGGQPQHF. The CDR3 nucleotides read TGTGCCAGCAGCTTAGGGCAGGGCGGTCAGCCCCAGCATTTT. Filled out from reference TRBV7-9 and TRBJ1-5, the complete variable domain reads DTGVSQNPRHKITKRGQNVTFRCDPISEHNRLYWYRQTLGQGPEFLTYFQNEAQLEKSRLLSDRFSAERPKGSFSTLEIQRTEQGDSAMYLCASSLGQGGQPQHFGDGTRLSIL.